These 32 T cell receptor beta chains came from one sample sequenced in a study of human T cells and chemical hapten exposure (dated by TCRdb to 2020 to 2022). Library creation used RACE. Sequenced using a NextSeq 500. The public reads were reanalyzed by TCRdb: fastp trimming at Q25, MiXCR alignment, in-frame beta chains only. Rows with a matching CDR3 protein are joined into one entry that keeps the most common DNA and genes. Recorded for this sample are tens of thousands of distinct CDR3 sequences; over 9.5% of them occurred a single time. Of the sample, about 4% falls within the top ten clones. The time point label on this specimen signifies: patch test 1, 2 weeks after DPC sensitization. The label giving this sample's treatment or condition can be read as: therapeutic diphenylcyclopropenone sensitization with weekly scalp DPC. The sample was whole blood, taken in connection with sensitization to the hapten diphenylcyclopropenone (DPC). The receptors were gathered from a woman in her sixties with alopecia areata. Some clones in this sample may be carry-over from other donors' samples.

In this sample, this clonotype turned up many times. The chain has TRBV9 and TRBJ1-4, with 9 bases that match TRBD1. The CDR3 is 13 amino acids. Germline-derived CDR1 and CDR2 are SGDLS and YYNGEE. J was trimmed by 8 bases and V by 4 bases; bases with no gene match: 3. The CDR3 spells CASSTTGGEKLFF. The CDR3 DNA is TGTGCCAGCAGCACGACAGGGGGAGAAAAACTGTTTTTT.

V gene TRBV10-1 combines with J gene TRBJ2-7, with a weak D call TRBD2 (6 bases). Germline V gene lookup returns CDR1 WNHNN and CDR2 SYGVQD (reference sequence). V gave up 6 bases and J gave up 3 bases, with 15 bases separating them. CDR3 length: 14 residues. CDR3 bases: TGCGCCAGCAGCGGACCGGGACTTGGCTACGAGCAGTACTTC. Its translation: CASSGPGLGYEQYF.

About this clonotype itself: A much larger clonotype is one base distant, so this may be a read error. The gene calls are TRBV18 and TRBJ2-3; no definite D call. Germline loops: CDR1 KGHSH, CDR2 LQKENI. This CDR3 contains 12 residues. The V end lost 2 bases, the J end lost 3 bases, and 3 bases lay between the germline ends. This CDR3 is CASSPETDTQYF. In DNA form, the CDR3 reads TGTGCCAGCTCACCAGAGACAGATACGCAGTATTTT.

This clonotype has ten or more counts. The gene calls are TRBV7-9 and TRBJ2-3; 12 bases are shared with TRBD2. CDR3 length equals 19 residues. Germline CDR1 SEHNR, CDR2 FQNEAQ (reference sequence). V lost 4 bases to trimming and J lost 3 bases; unmatched junction nucleotides: 14. The CDR3 DNA reads TGTGCCAGCAGCTCCCCGGCTAGCGGGGGGGCCTATAAGACAGATACGCAGTATTTT. This codes for CASSSPASGGAYKTDTQYF.

V and J are TRBV29-1 and TRBJ2-2, with TRBD2 as a possible D gene (5 bases). Germline V gene sequence: CDR1 SQVTM, CDR2 ANQGSEA. With 0 bases removed from V and 0 bases from J, the gap between germline ends came to 14 bases. This CDR3 contains 17 residues. CDR3 in amino acids: CSVEDLAPIPNTGELFF. CDR3 nucleotide sequence: TGCAGCGTTGAAGATCTAGCACCCATACCGAACACCGGGGAGCTGTTTTTT.

This clonotype was seen many times. Mismatch with germline at one junction end may stem from a read error. The rearrangement joins TRBV7-7 to TRBJ2-1; the D gene is possibly TRBD2 (5 bases). CDR1 and CDR2 from the germline V gene are SSHAT and FNYEAQ (reference sequence). The CDR3 is made up of 15 amino acids. CDR3 in amino acids: CASSLVGSSYNEQFF. The CDR3 region has the DNA TGTGCTAGCAGCTTAGTGGGGAGCTCCTACAATGAGCAGTTCTTC.

The V call is TRBV29-1, the J call TRBJ1-1; TRBD1 agrees at 7 bases. The V gene end was trimmed by 6 bases and the J gene end by 4 bases; junction bases not matched to a gene: 14. This CDR3 is 15 amino acids long. Germline CDR1 and CDR2: SQVTM and ANQGSEA. CDR3 protein: CSVLGIGGGSTEAFF. Written as DNA, the CDR3 is TGCAGCGTCCTGGGCATTGGAGGGGGCTCCACTGAAGCTTTCTTT.

The rearrangement joins TRBV6-1 to TRBJ2-1, with a weak D call TRBD2 (5 bases). Looked up from germline, CDR1 is MNHNS and CDR2 is SASEGT. Trimming removed 6 bases from V and 2 bases from J, with 8 bases in between. The CDR3 totals 13 residues. The CDR3 coding sequence is TGTGCCAGCAGAGTCGGGACCTACAATGAGCAGTTCTTC. Amino acids: CASRVGTYNEQFF.

This clonotype was seen a handful of times. The chain has TRBV14 and TRBJ1-1; 7 positions agree with TRBD1. V lost 2 bases, J lost 5 bases, and 5 bases stayed unmatched. Germline V CDR1 and CDR2: SGHDN, FVKESK. The length of the CDR3 is 14 residues. As DNA, the CDR3 is TGTGCCAGCAGCCAACTGACAGGGAAGACTGAAGCTTTCTTT. Translated: CASSQLTGKTEAFF.

The J gene is TRBJ2-7, the V gene TRBV27; D not resolved. Germline V gene sequence: CDR1 MNHEY, CDR2 SMNVEV (reference sequence). V was pared by 3 bases and J by 2 bases, with 11 bases between. CDR3 length equals 14 residues. The CDR3 loop reads CASSFSWGPYEQYF. In DNA, the CDR3 is TGTGCCAGCAGTTTCTCTTGGGGTCCCTACGAGCAGTACTTC.

This clonotype was observed a few times. V usage is TRBV7-8 and J usage is TRBJ1-2; no clear D gene. The V and J ends lost 3 bases and 5 bases respectively, with 10 bases between them. This CDR3 contains 13 residues. Per germline, CDR1 SGHVS and CDR2 FQNEAQ. The CDR3 bases are TGTGCCAGCAGCTTGTCAGGAGGATATGGCTACACCTTC. Its translation is CASSLSGGYGYTF. Supplemented by reference TRBV7-8 and TRBJ1-2, the full variable domain reads GAGVSQSPRYKVAKRGQDVALRCDPISGHVSLFWYQQALGQGPEFLTYFQNEAQLDKSGLPSDRFFAERPEGSVSTLKIQRTQQEDSAVYLCASSLSGGYGYTFGSGTRLTVV.

Only a few counts were recorded for this clonotype. The chain joins TRBV7-8 to TRBJ1-2; D gene unclear. Germline CDR1 reads SGHVS; CDR2 reads FQNEAQ. There are 12 residues in the CDR3. The ends were cut back, 5 bases at V and 4 bases at J, with 8 bases in the middle. CDR3 DNA sequence: TGTGCCAGCAGCATTGGGATCTATGGCTACACCTTC. Residues: CASSIGIYGYTF.

There are many counts of this clonotype. The CDR3 DNA is TGCAGTGCTAGAATAGGGGCTGATCAGCCCCAGCATTTT. Translation: CSARIGADQPQHF. The chain couples TRBV20-1 to TRBJ1-5; D possibly corresponds to TRBD1 (5 bases). The V gene's germline CDR1 is DFQATT and CDR2 SNEGSKA (reference sequence). The CDR3 length is 13 residues. Trimming stripped 2 bases from V and 5 bases from J, with 10 bases between.

This clonotype came up many times. The gene calls are TRBV20-1 and TRBJ1-4; no clear D gene. CDR3 length: 14 amino acids. The V end was cut by 4 bases, the J end by 5 bases, with 14 bases between. Germline V gene data show CDR1 as DFQATT and CDR2 as SNEGSKA (reference sequence). Here the CDR3 DNA reads TGCAGTGCTAAGAAGGAAGGGTTCAATGAAAAACTGTTTTTT. Translation: CSAKKEGFNEKLFF.

This clonotype was seen a handful of times. This chain connects TRBV27 to TRBJ2-3; no firm D call. Deletions cut 4 bases from V and 0 bases from J, with 8 bases between. The germline V gene has CDR1 MNHEY and CDR2 SMNVEV (reference sequence). The CDR3 runs to 14 residues. The CDR3 spells CASSWSTSTDTQYF. CDR3 DNA sequence: TGTGCCAGCAGTTGGTCTACTAGCACAGATACGCAGTATTTT.

This clonotype was seen repeatedly, ten times or more. This rearrangement joins TRBV29-1 to TRBJ1-2; TRBD1 agrees at 10 bases. Germline V CDR1 and CDR2: SQVTM, ANQGSEA. Losses at the gene ends were 3 bases for V and 6 bases for J; bases not matched to a gene: 4. This CDR3 region has 13 residues. The CDR3 DNA reads as TGCAGCGTTGAGGGCGGGACAGGGGATGGCTACACCTTC. Its protein is CSVEGGTGDGYTF.

This chain uses TRBV7-2 with TRBJ1-6, with 9 bases matching TRBD1. With 4 bases clipped from V and 10 bases from J, the junction kept 8 bases outside the gene matches. Germline CDR1 is SGHTA and CDR2 is FQGNSA. This CDR3 contains 15 residues. CDR3 in DNA: TGTGCCAGCAGCTATGGGACAGGGATAAGATCACCCCTCCACTTT. Translation gives CASSYGTGIRSPLHF.

This chain uses TRBV6-5 with TRBJ1-1, with no clear D. Germline CDR1 and CDR2: MNHEY and SVGAGI. V gave up 4 bases and J gave up 11 bases, with 11 bases separating them. The CDR3 contains 11 residues. The chain's CDR3 is CASSFPRGAFF. Here the CDR3 DNA reads TGTGCCAGCAGTTTTCCCCGCGGCGCTTTCTTT.

This clonotype has at least ten counts. The CDR3: CAISDRGWADTQYF. CDR3 in DNA: TGTGCCATCAGTGACAGGGGATGGGCAGATACGCAGTATTTT. This chain connects TRBV10-3 to TRBJ2-3, with D possibly matching TRBD1 (6 bases). The CDR3 is 14 amino acids. The germline V and J ends were trimmed by 3 bases and 4 bases, with 11 bases remaining between them. CDR1 is ENHRY and CDR2 is SYGVKD in the germline V gene.

This clonotype was seen many times. V usage is TRBV10-3 and J usage is TRBJ2-5, with 11 nucleotides matching TRBD1. The CDR3 contains 13 residues. Germline loops: CDR1 ENHRY, CDR2 SYGVKD. J gave up 4 bases and V 6 bases, and 1 base lay outside the gene matches. In DNA, the CDR3 is TGTGCCATCAGGGACAGGGGGCTAGAGACCCAGTACTTC. Protein sequence: CAIRDRGLETQYF.

This clonotype has just a few counts. The CDR3 spells CASNPGGPYNEQFF. The CDR3 region has the DNA TGTGCCAGCAACCCAGGGGGCCCTTACAATGAGCAGTTCTTC. This chain uses TRBV6-2 or TRBV6-3 with TRBJ2-1; 8 bases map to TRBD1. The CDR3 totals 14 residues. Germline CDR1 reads MNHEY; CDR2 reads SVGEGT. Unmatched junction bases numbered 6, after V lost 7 bases and J lost 4 bases.

In this sample, this clonotype turned up many times. The rearrangement uses TRBV11-2 and TRBJ2-3, with TRBD2 as a possible D gene (5 bases). The CDR3 contains 17 residues. Germline values: CDR1 SGHAT, CDR2 FQNNGV. The germline V and J ends were trimmed by 5 bases and 4 bases, with 22 bases remaining between them. The CDR3 DNA is TGTGCCAGCAGCCCCTGGCGGGCCTGGAAGAACGCAGATACGCAGTATTTT. Amino acid sequence: CASSPWRAWKNADTQYF.

This clonotype was seen a few times. V usage is TRBV7-6 and J usage is TRBJ1-2; 7 bases align to TRBD1. J lost 5 bases, V lost 4 bases, and 7 bases had no gene match. The CDR3 has 14 amino acids. Germline V gene data show CDR1 as SGHVS and CDR2 as FNYEAQ. The CDR3 loop is CASSSTTGEYGYTF. The CDR3 DNA follows: TGTGCCAGCAGCTCCACCACAGGGGAATATGGCTACACCTTC.

This clonotype was detected ten times or more. The chain combines TRBV11-2 with TRBJ1-2; 7 bases agree with TRBD1. This CDR3 has 12 residues. V was clipped by 5 bases and J by 6 bases; unmatched bases: 3. Germline V gene lookup returns CDR1 SGHAT and CDR2 FQNNGV. CDR3 region: CASSRTGHGYTF. In nucleotides, the CDR3 is TGTGCCAGCAGCCGGACAGGCCATGGCTACACCTTC.

In its sample, this clonotype was seen once. The chain employs TRBV12-3 or TRBV12-4 and TRBJ2-5; a possible D gene is TRBD2 (5 bases). CDR3 length equals 14 residues. The V and J ends lost 4 bases and 1 base respectively, with 10 bases between them. CDR3 in DNA: TGTGCCAGCAGTTCCAGACTACCCCAAGAGACCCAGTACTTC. Translation gives CASSSRLPQETQYF.

The CDR3 DNA is TGCGCCAGCAGCTTGGGAACTCGGGTAGACCAAGAGACCCAGTACTTC. This translates into CASSLGTRVDQETQYF. V usage is TRBV5-1 and J usage is TRBJ2-5; D gene ambiguous. Per the germline V gene, CDR1 is SGHRS and CDR2 is YFSETQ. CDR3 size: 16 residues. V dropped 0 bases and J dropped 0 bases, with 12 bases sitting between them. Full variable domain (rest looked up from reference TRBV5-1 and TRBJ2-5): KAGVTQTPRYLIKTRGQQVTLSCSPISGHRSVSWYQQTPGQGLQFLFEYFSETQRNKGNFPGRFSGRQFSNSRSEMNVSTLELGDSALYLCASSLGTRVDQETQYFGPGTRLLVL.

This clonotype showed up many times. The chain employs TRBV29-1 and TRBJ1-5; no clear D gene. Germline loops: CDR1 SQVTM, CDR2 ANQGSEA. Trimming took 4 bases from V and 0 from J, leaving 16 bases between them. The CDR3 spans 16 residues. In nucleotides, the CDR3 is TGCAGCGTTGCCGTCGGGTCGCCTGATAGCAATCAGCCCCAGCATTTT. Protein product: CSVAVGSPDSNQPQHF.

This clonotype was found many times. The chain carries TRBV3-1 and TRBJ1-6, with D hard to call. CDR1 and CDR2 from the germline V gene are LGHDT and YNNKEL (reference sequence). V lost 0 bases and J lost 14, with 8 bases in between. The CDR3 covers 12 residues. The CDR3 here is CASSQEMVTLHF. The CDR3 nucleotides are TGTGCCAGCAGCCAAGAGATGGTAACCCTCCACTTT.

This clonotype was counted ten times or more. The CDR3 spells CASSQVVGADSPLHF. In nucleotides, the CDR3 is TGTGCCAGCAGCCAAGTAGTTGGGGCAGATTCACCCCTCCACTTT. J is TRBJ1-6 and V is TRBV3-1, with D perhaps TRBD1 (5 bases). From germline, CDR1 is LGHDT and CDR2 YNNKEL (reference sequence). V was pared by 1 base and J by 8 bases, with 12 bases between. The CDR3 runs 15 residues.

V and J are TRBV19 and TRBJ2-2, with D perhaps TRBD1 (5 bases). The CDR3 has 13 amino acids. Germline V lookup: CDR1 LNHDA, CDR2 SQIVND (reference sequence). V was pared by 6 bases and J by 8 bases, with 13 bases between. The CDR3 region has the DNA TGTGCCAGTAGCCCCAGGGTAACGGGGGAGCTGTTTTTT. Residues: CASSPRVTGELFF.

This clonotype was seen more than once but under ten times. The J gene is TRBJ2-7, the V gene TRBV4-1; maybe TRBD1 (6 bases). V lost 4 bases and J 5 bases, leaving 12 bases between the germline ends. This CDR3 contains 13 residues. CDR1 and CDR2 (germline): MGHRA, YSYEKL. The CDR3 bases are TGCGCCAGCAGCCTACAGGGTTTTGACGAGCAGTACTTC. Amino acid sequence: CASSLQGFDEQYF.

The chain links TRBV20-1 to TRBJ2-1, with D perhaps assigned TRBD1 or TRBD2 (7 bases each). The CDR3 runs 16 residues. Germline loops: CDR1 DFQATT, CDR2 SNEGSKA (reference sequence). Trimming removed 6 bases from V and 6 bases from J, with 24 bases in between. The CDR3 region is CSAPQGGGSGFNEQFF. The CDR3, as DNA: TGCAGTGCCCCCCAGGGGGGGGGCTCAGGATTCAATGAGCAGTTCTTC.